These T cell receptor beta chains were read from a single sample in a study of T cells after yellow fever vaccination. TCRdb itself ran the 5' RACE reads through MiXCR, one entry per CDR3 protein. In the table there are hundreds of thousands of distinct CDR3 sequences, 9% to 15% of which are singletons. This specimen consisted of PBMCs, obtained on the day of the yellow fever booster vaccination. The origin of the receptors is a man aged 25 to 40 who received the YFV17D yellow fever vaccine. The CDR3 runs from the conserved cysteine through the conserved F or W. Each record gives: CDR3 length, D gene, J gene, clone size, V gene, CDR3 protein, CDR3 DNA. D genes are given only for firm matches. The size field is filled for only some rows; it gives once, few, many or a size class.

CDR3 length: 15; D gene: -; J gene: TRBJ1-4; clone size: -; V gene: TRBV15; CDR3 protein: CATSIAPETNEKLFF; CDR3 DNA: TGTGCCACCAGCATCGCGCCAGAGACCAATGAAAAACTGTTTTTT
CDR3 length: 18; D gene: TRBD2; J gene: TRBJ2-1; clone size: -; V gene: TRBV12-3/TRBV12-4; CDR3 protein: CASWTSGRGGGSYNEQFF; CDR3 DNA: TGTGCCAGCTGGACTAGCGGGCGCGGAGGGGGCTCCTACAATGAGCAGTTCTTC
CDR3 length: 13; D gene: -; J gene: TRBJ2-7; clone size: -; V gene: TRBV6-6; CDR3 protein: CASSYKNQGEQYF; CDR3 DNA: TGTGCCAGCAGTTACAAAAACCAGGGCGAGCAGTACTTC
CDR3 length: 15; D gene: TRBD2; J gene: TRBJ2-1; clone size: few; V gene: TRBV5-1; CDR3 protein: CASLAGDPSYNEQFF; CDR3 DNA: TGCGCCAGCCTAGCGGGAGATCCCTCCTACAATGAGCAGTTCTTC
CDR3 length: 12; D gene: -; J gene: TRBJ2-3; clone size: -; V gene: TRBV15; CDR3 protein: CATSRAGDTQYF; CDR3 DNA: TGTGCCACCAGCAGAGCTGGAGATACGCAGTATTTT
CDR3 length: 14; D gene: -; J gene: TRBJ2-7; clone size: many; V gene: TRBV7-2; CDR3 protein: CASSLVAVTYEQYF; CDR3 DNA: TGTGCCAGCAGCTTAGTAGCGGTGACCTACGAGCAGTACTTC
CDR3 length: 13; D gene: -; J gene: TRBJ2-7; clone size: few; V gene: TRBV20-1; CDR3 protein: CSARGSGFYEQYF; CDR3 DNA: TGCAGTGCTAGAGGCAGTGGATTCTACGAGCAGTACTTC
CDR3 length: 16; D gene: TRBD2; J gene: TRBJ2-2; clone size: -; V gene: TRBV12-3/TRBV12-4; CDR3 protein: CASRALAGGNTGELFF; CDR3 DNA: TGTGCCAGCAGAGCGCTAGCGGGAGGGAACACCGGGGAGCTGTTTTTT
CDR3 length: 10; D gene: -; J gene: TRBJ2-1; clone size: -; V gene: TRBV7-9; CDR3 protein: CATEYNEQFF; CDR3 DNA: TGTGCCACGGAATACAATGAGCAGTTCTTC
CDR3 length: 14; D gene: -; J gene: TRBJ2-1; clone size: once; V gene: TRBV20-1; CDR3 protein: CSARGGRGYNEQFF; CDR3 DNA: TGCAGTGCTAGAGGGGGGCGGGGCTACAATGAGCAGTTCTTC
CDR3 length: 14; D gene: -; J gene: TRBJ2-3; clone size: many; V gene: TRBV7-7; CDR3 protein: CASSPLRGTDTQYF; CDR3 DNA: TGTGCCAGCAGCCCGTTGCGAGGCACAGATACGCAGTATTTT
CDR3 length: 14; D gene: -; J gene: TRBJ2-2; clone size: -; V gene: TRBV19; CDR3 protein: CATKRVMNTGELFF; CDR3 DNA: TGTGCCACAAAACGGGTTATGAACACCGGGGAGCTGTTTTTT
CDR3 length: 14; D gene: -; J gene: TRBJ2-3; clone size: -; V gene: TRBV7-2; CDR3 protein: CASSLGGSTDMQYF; CDR3 DNA: TGTGCCAGCAGCTTGGGCGGAAGCACAGATATGCAGTATTTT
CDR3 length: 15; D gene: -; J gene: TRBJ2-3; clone size: -; V gene: TRBV4-3; CDR3 protein: CASSQGARYTDTQYF; CDR3 DNA: TGCGCCAGCAGCCAAGGGGCGCGGTACACAGATACGCAGTATTTT
CDR3 length: 15; D gene: TRBD2; J gene: TRBJ2-7; clone size: -; V gene: TRBV7-2; CDR3 protein: CASSLSGRIGYEQYF; CDR3 DNA: TGTGCCAGCAGCTTAAGCGGGAGGATTGGCTACGAGCAGTACTTC
CDR3 length: 16; D gene: -; J gene: TRBJ2-6; clone size: -; V gene: TRBV5-1; CDR3 protein: CASTEQPHSGANVLTF; CDR3 DNA: TGCGCCAGCACCGAACAGCCCCACTCTGGGGCCAACGTCCTGACTTTC
CDR3 length: 14; D gene: -; J gene: TRBJ2-2; clone size: many; V gene: TRBV27; CDR3 protein: CASSLGVNTGELFF; CDR3 DNA: TGTGCCAGCAGTCTCGGGGTTAACACCGGGGAGCTGTTTTTT
CDR3 length: 13; D gene: -; J gene: TRBJ2-7; clone size: few; V gene: TRBV7-9; CDR3 protein: CASKAGTTAEQYF; CDR3 DNA: TGTGCCAGCAAAGCGGGGACAACGGCCGAGCAGTACTTC
CDR3 length: 17; D gene: TRBD2; J gene: TRBJ2-1; clone size: -; V gene: TRBV4-3; CDR3 protein: CASSQERGLALSGEQFF; CDR3 DNA: TGCGCCAGCAGCCAAGAGAGAGGACTAGCGCTATCTGGTGAGCAGTTCTTC
CDR3 length: 19; D gene: TRBD1; J gene: TRBJ1-2; clone size: -; V gene: TRBV11-1; CDR3 protein: CASSFPADRGKPHPYGYTF; CDR3 DNA: TGTGCCAGCAGCTTTCCCGCTGACAGGGGGAAACCTCATCCCTATGGCTACACCTTC
CDR3 length: 14; D gene: -; J gene: TRBJ2-3; clone size: few; V gene: TRBV2; CDR3 protein: CASSETLGGDTQYF; CDR3 DNA: TGTGCCAGCAGTGAGACCCTGGGCGGAGATACGCAGTATTTT
CDR3 length: 14; D gene: TRBD2; J gene: TRBJ2-1; clone size: many; V gene: TRBV12-3/TRBV12-4; CDR3 protein: CASSLAGGRNEQFF; CDR3 DNA: TGCGCCAGCAGCTTAGCGGGGGGGAGGAATGAGCAGTTCTTC
CDR3 length: 13; D gene: -; J gene: TRBJ2-2; clone size: few; V gene: TRBV24-1; CDR3 protein: CATMDHNTGELFF; CDR3 DNA: TGTGCCACCATGGACCATAACACCGGGGAGCTGTTTTTT
CDR3 length: 15; D gene: -; J gene: TRBJ2-2; clone size: -; V gene: TRBV6-2/TRBV6-3; CDR3 protein: CASSYAPGNTGELFF; CDR3 DNA: TGTGCCAGCAGTTACGCCCCAGGGAACACCGGGGAGCTGTTTTTT
CDR3 length: 15; D gene: TRBD1; J gene: TRBJ1-2; clone size: -; V gene: TRBV20-1; CDR3 protein: CSARVPRGMNYGYTF; CDR3 DNA: TGCAGTGCTAGAGTCCCCAGGGGGATGAACTATGGCTACACCTTC
CDR3 length: 14; D gene: -; J gene: TRBJ2-2; clone size: few; V gene: TRBV7-2; CDR3 protein: CASSPPLLTGELFF; CDR3 DNA: TGTGCCAGCAGCCCACCCCTCCTCACCGGGGAGCTGTTTTTT
CDR3 length: 13; D gene: -; J gene: TRBJ2-5; clone size: -; V gene: TRBV5-6; CDR3 protein: CASSLTVRWTQYF; CDR3 DNA: TGTGCCAGCAGCTTGACGGTGCGGTGGACCCAGTACTTC
CDR3 length: 15; D gene: -; J gene: TRBJ2-3; clone size: few; V gene: TRBV20-1; CDR3 protein: CSARSMAGLTDTQYF; CDR3 DNA: TGCAGTGCTAGGAGTATGGCGGGACTTACAGATACGCAGTATTTT
CDR3 length: 19; D gene: -; J gene: TRBJ2-6; clone size: -; V gene: TRBV20-1; CDR3 protein: CSARDYGGRSDSGANVLTF; CDR3 DNA: TGCAGTGCTAGAGATTACGGGGGACGGTCTGACTCTGGGGCCAACGTCCTGACTTTC
CDR3 length: 14; D gene: -; J gene: TRBJ1-1; clone size: -; V gene: TRBV15; CDR3 protein: CATSRDLKTAVAFF; CDR3 DNA: TGTGCCACCAGCAGAGATCTAAAGACAGCCGTAGCTTTCTTT
CDR3 length: 14; D gene: TRBD1; J gene: TRBJ2-7; clone size: few; V gene: TRBV5-1; CDR3 protein: CASSPGTATGEQYF; CDR3 DNA: TGCGCCAGCAGCCCCGGGACAGCGACGGGCGAGCAGTACTTC
CDR3 length: 16; D gene: TRBD2; J gene: TRBJ2-7; clone size: -; V gene: TRBV2; CDR3 protein: CASSEGGLAGNYEQYF; CDR3 DNA: TGTGCCAGCAGTGAAGGGGGACTAGCGGGAAACTACGAGCAGTACTTC
CDR3 length: 14; D gene: -; J gene: TRBJ2-7; clone size: -; V gene: TRBV4-3; CDR3 protein: CASSQERTSYKQYF; CDR3 DNA: TGCGCCAGCAGCCAAGAGAGAACGTCCTACAAGCAGTACTTC
CDR3 length: 16; D gene: -; J gene: TRBJ2-6; clone size: -; V gene: TRBV3-1; CDR3 protein: CASSQDFASGANVPTF; CDR3 DNA: -
CDR3 length: 12; D gene: -; J gene: TRBJ2-5; clone size: -; V gene: TRBV6-2/TRBV6-3; CDR3 protein: CASSRVWETQYF; CDR3 DNA: TGTGCCAGCAGCAGAGTGTGGGAGACCCAGTACTTC
CDR3 length: 14; D gene: TRBD1; J gene: TRBJ2-7; clone size: -; V gene: TRBV12-3/TRBV12-4; CDR3 protein: CASSPSTGLDEQYF; CDR3 DNA: TGTGCCAGCAGTCCATCGACAGGGCTGGACGAGCAGTACTTC
CDR3 length: 10; D gene: -; J gene: TRBJ2-1; clone size: -; V gene: TRBV2; CDR3 protein: CASIRGEQFF; CDR3 DNA: TGTGCCAGCATTAGGGGTGAGCAGTTCTTC